These 3 T cell receptor beta chains were sequenced from one sample in a study of shared clonotypes between healthy human individuals. CD45RO-negative, CCR7-selected cells formed the naive CD8 fraction, which excluded terminally differentiated effector memory CD45RA+ cells. TCRdb keeps only in-frame clones here, not all; method: immunoSEQ multiplex PCR. The sample consists of 2 million or so clones, approximately 95% of them appearing once. Material for sequencing was naive CD8+ T cells sorted from blood. These receptors were collected from a man younger than 30 in good health.

The chain employs TRBV4-1 and TRBJ1-1; TRBD1 might be the D (5 bases). The CDR3 spans 14 residues. Germline lookup yields CDR1 MGHRA and CDR2 YSYEKL. Deletions cut 5 bases from V and 1 base from J, with 11 bases between. CDR3 in DNA: TGCGCCAGCAGCTTCGGACATGGGAACACTGAAGCTTTCTTT. As protein: CASSFGHGNTEAFF.

V is TRBV10-3 and J is TRBJ2-7, with 8 positions matching TRBD2. CDR1 and CDR2 (germline): ENHRY, SYGVKD. CDR3 length: 15 residues. The J segment lost 1 base and the V segment lost 3 bases, leaving 5 bases of the junction unmatched. This CDR3 is CAISDPGTRSYEQYF. In nucleotides, the CDR3 is TGTGCCATCAGTGATCCCGGGACTAGATCCTACGAGCAGTACTTC.

V usage is TRBV27 and J usage is TRBJ1-4; D perhaps matches TRBD1 (5 bases). V lost 5 bases and J lost 4, with 23 bases in between. The CDR3 extends over 18 amino acids. Germline CDR1 and CDR2: MNHEY and SMNVEV (reference sequence). As DNA, the CDR3 is TGTGCCAGCAGTAATCAACAGGCCCCCGGCCCCTTTAATGAAAAACTGTTTTTT. Its translation is CASSNQQAPGPFNEKLFF. The full variable domain, completed using reference TRBV27 and TRBJ1-4, is EAQVTQNPRYLITVTGKKLTVTCSQNMNHEYMSWYRQDPGLGLRQIYYSMNVEVTDKGDVPEGYKVSRKEKRNFPLILESPSPNQTSLYFCASSNQQAPGPFNEKLFFGSGTQLSVL.